Listed below are T cell receptor beta chains from one sample, sequenced in a study of PD-1 blockade in classical Hodgkin lymphoma. Sequencing was performed with immunoSEQ multiplex PCR; in TCRdb, only in-frame clones are kept and a portion is missing. Here the sample spans around 60,000 clones, 91% being singletons. Sequenced material: peripheral blood mononuclear cells (PBMCs), taken before the fourth cycle of nivolumab. These receptors all stem from a human donor with classical Hodgkin lymphoma. The CDR3 runs from the conserved cysteine through the conserved F or W.

TRBV4-1,TRBJ1-2,CASSHPDSYGYTF
TRBV4-1,TRBJ2-7,CASSQDPGPVYEQYF
TRBV7-2,TRBJ1-5,CASSDDSQPQHF
TRBV4-1,TRBJ1-2,CASSRQLWSSGILYGYTF
TRBV6-5,TRBJ1-1,CASSYFGGANTEAFF
TRBV4-1,TRBJ2-1,CASNDFHEQFF
TRBV6-4,TRBJ1-2,CASSDFRRGGYTF
TRBV19,TRBJ1-2,CASSSFFLGPTIDYGYTF
TRBV30,TRBJ2-1,CAWSVPPGGLVNVGEQFF
TRBV30,TRBJ2-1,CAFTRASFYNEQFF
TRBV10-3,TRBJ2-7,CAILVQGIRSEQYF
TRBV2,TRBJ1-1,CASRAFPAAFF
TRBV2,TRBJ2-7,CASSDLDRSRYEQYF
TRBV6-5,TRBJ2-2,CASSYLGAGELFF
TRBV6-5,TRBJ2-3,CASKASFRTDTQYF
TRBV6-5,TRBJ2-1,CASRMGLGEQFF
TRBV19,TRBJ1-1,CASSARENTEAFF
TRBV9,TRBJ2-2,CASSVGTIQGELFF
TRBV30,TRBJ2-7,CAWISGTGYEQYF
TRBV7-8,TRBJ1-2,CASSARDRGYGYTF
TRBV9,TRBJ1-5,CASSVDGEPNQPQHF
TRBV7-8,TRBJ1-2,CASSSAPGQGEGYTF
TRBV5-6,TRBJ1-2,CASSYHTWGEYGYTF
TRBV11-2,TRBJ2-3,CASSFGTGGTDTQYF
TRBV5-5,TRBJ1-5,CASSIRGQPQHF
TRBV11-2,TRBJ2-2,CASSFRGGTNTGELFF
TRBV5-1,TRBJ1-1,CASSLAGGNTEAFF
TRBV2,TRBJ1-1,CASSEGSQGSDTEAFF
TRBV6-5,TRBJ2-1,CASSGRDRIYNEQFF
TRBV19,TRBJ2-7,CASSIRRGRGSYEQYF
TRBV5-1,TRBJ2-2,CASSLGSRNTGELFF
TRBV4-2,TRBJ2-7,CASSLLGGEQYF
TRBV9,TRBJ1-5,CASSVGGGGQPQHF
TRBV7-2,TRBJ2-5,CASSLVEAETQYF
TRBV6-6,TRBJ1-1,CATSGTGAMNTEAFF
TRBV18,TRBJ2-5,CASSPTGGAQETQYF
TRBV7-8,TRBJ1-4,CASSPGLEKLFF
TRBV2,TRBJ2-1,CASVYMNEQFF
TRBV6-6,TRBJ2-6,CASRPARSGANVLTF
TRBV6-5,TRBJ1-1,CASSGWTYGDTEAFF
TRBV23-1,TRBJ1-5,CASNLTRGPQHF
TRBV28,TRBJ1-1,CASRPGNTEAFF
TRBV6-1,TRBJ1-1,CASSPSERREEAFF
TRBV30,TRBJ1-5,CAWSRGTAGNAPQHF
TRBV7-9,TRBJ2-4,CASSLGQGWTKNIQYF
TRBV5-1,TRBJ1-4,CASSFTGITNEKLFF
TRBV5-4,TRBJ1-1,CASSSGANTEAFF
TRBV5-1,TRBJ2-5,CASSRRGTQETQYF
TRBV27,TRBJ2-3,CAYLIVPATDTQYF
TRBV7-6,TRBJ1-6,CASSLGPNSPLHF
TRBV28,TRBJ1-2,CASSMIPGQGYGYTF
TRBV4-1,TRBJ1-3,CASGWSSGNTIYF
TRBV7-8,TRBJ2-2,CASSLVRTGDTGELFF
TRBV5-1,TRBJ2-1,CASSTRGGASGGNNEQFF
TRBV19,TRBJ1-2,CASSSPPGTGGYGYTF
TRBV20-1,TRBJ2-7,CSAQDRAEQYF
TRBV18,TRBJ2-2,CASSPQNRGRNTGELFF
TRBV2,TRBJ2-1,CATTTGSSYNEQFF